These 28 T cell receptor beta chains came from one sample sequenced in a study of technical replicates of blood from a handful of donors. TCRdb's table, derived via immunoSEQ multiplex PCR, lists solely in-frame clones and lacks some. The sample lists more than 75,000 clones, 93% occurring once. Source material: T cells isolated from PBMCs. These TCRs come from a human donor in good health.

This clone was found once. This CDR3 is CASSRLQGYEQYF. The CDR3 DNA follows: TGTGCCAGCTCAAGACTACAGGGTTACGAGCAGTACTTC. J is TRBJ2-7 and V is TRBV18; TRBD1 is a possible D gene (6 bases). The germline gives CDR1 KGHSH, CDR2 LQKENI. The CDR3 has 13 amino acids. V was shortened by 5 bases and J by 4 bases, with 12 bases between the two germline ends.

The chain employs TRBV18 and TRBJ2-1; D may be TRBD1 (6 bases). The CDR3 runs 12 residues. Deletions cut 6 bases from V and 7 bases from J, with 10 bases between. CDR1 KGHSH and CDR2 LQKENI come from the germline V gene. The CDR3 here is CASSSQGNEQFF. The CDR3 nucleotides are TGTGCCAGCTCCAGCCAGGGGAATGAGCAGTTCTTC.

V and J are TRBV9 and TRBJ2-1; 12 bases agree with TRBD2. Germline CDR1 and CDR2: SGDLS and YYNGEE. The CDR3 totals 15 residues. With V trimmed by 3 bases and J by 4 bases, 2 bases remained unmatched. The CDR3 sequence is CASSGGLAGYNEQFF. The DNA for the CDR3 is TGTGCCAGCAGCGGGGGACTAGCGGGTTACAATGAGCAGTTCTTC.

The chain recombines TRBV28 with TRBJ1-3; D remains ambiguous. This CDR3 contains 13 residues. The V gene's germline CDR1 is MDHEN and CDR2 SYDVKM. The V gene lost 6 bases and the J gene lost 3 bases, with 9 bases spanning the gap. The CDR3: CASSPGIGNTIYF. The CDR3, as DNA: TGTGCCAGCAGCCCCGGGATTGGAAACACCATATATTTT.

This clone is a singleton in its sample. V gene TRBV14 combines with J gene TRBJ1-1; no clear D. Trimming removed 1 base at V and 11 bases at J, with 14 bases between. CDR1 is SGHDN, CDR2 FVKESK, per germline. CDR3 length: 13 amino acids. CDR3 sequence: CASSQGHLTGAFF. The CDR3 DNA follows: TGTGCCAGCAGCCAAGGCCACCTAACGGGGGCTTTCTTT.

The chain links TRBV9 to TRBJ2-2, with TRBD1 matching 11 bases. Per the germline V gene, CDR1 is SGDLS and CDR2 is YYNGEE. V lost 3 bases and J lost 6; bases outside the gene matches: 7. The CDR3 is 16 residues long. The CDR3 here is CASSARRTGGAGELFF. As DNA, the CDR3 is TGTGCCAGCAGCGCCAGGAGGACAGGGGGCGCCGGGGAGCTGTTTTTT.

The genes are TRBV5-1 and TRBJ2-1; 8 bases map to TRBD2. After removal of 2 bases from V and 1 base from J, the junction contained 5 bases not matched to a gene. The CDR3 length is 16 residues. CDR1 is SGHRS, CDR2 YFSETQ, per germline. The CDR3 bases are TGCGCCAGCAGCTTATTCAGCGGGAGTTCCTACAATGAGCAGTTCTTC. Its protein is CASSLFSGSSYNEQFF.

The chain is built from TRBV29-1 and TRBJ1-2; D is undetermined. Germline-derived CDR1 and CDR2 are SQVTM and ANQGSEA. V shed 2 bases and J shed 1 base, with 8 bases lying between them. The CDR3 length is 13 residues. This chain's CDR3 is CSVEIFGNYGYTF. CDR3 nucleotides: TGCAGCGTTGAAATATTCGGTAACTATGGCTACACCTTC.

J is TRBJ2-2 and V is TRBV2; D possibly corresponds to TRBD2 (6 bases). V lost 7 bases, J lost 4 bases, and 19 bases lay in between. Looked up from germline, CDR1 is SNHLY and CDR2 is FYNNEI. This CDR3 has 16 amino acids. For the CDR3, the DNA is TGTGCCAGCACCACGCGGGGCAGTACCACCACCGGGGAGCTGTTTTTT. Encoded protein: CASTTRGSTTTGELFF.

The chain recombines TRBV6-5 with TRBJ2-7, with D perhaps TRBD1 (6 bases). Germline V gene data show CDR1 as MNHEY and CDR2 as SVGAGI. The CDR3 spans 15 residues. The V end lost 0 bases, the J end lost 5 bases, and 14 bases lay between the germline ends. The CDR3 protein is CASSYSSARGDEQYF. The CDR3 DNA reads TGTGCCAGCAGTTACTCGAGTGCCAGGGGCGACGAGCAGTACTTC.

V usage is TRBV9 and J usage is TRBJ1-3; D remains unclear. CDR3 length equals 13 residues. Germline lookup yields CDR1 SGDLS and CDR2 YYNGEE. Trimming took 3 bases from V and 0 from J, leaving 4 bases between them. CDR3 in amino acids: CASSGGSGNTIYF. The CDR3 DNA reads TGTGCCAGCAGCGGAGGCTCTGGAAACACCATATATTTT.

The chain joins TRBV19 to TRBJ2-3, with D unresolved. V lost 6 bases to trimming and J lost 2 bases, with 9 bases between them. Germline V CDR1 and CDR2: LNHDA, SQIVND (reference sequence). The CDR3 is 13 amino acids. CDR3 protein: CASSAVPTDTQYF. CDR3 nucleotides: TGTGCCAGTAGCGCAGTTCCCACAGATACGCAGTATTTT. Looking up the rest from reference TRBV19 and TRBJ2-3 gives the full variable domain: DGGITQSPKYLFRKEGQNVTLSCEQNLNHDAMYWYRQDPGQGLRLIYYSQIVNDFQKGDIAEGYSVSREKKESFPLTVTSAQKNPTAFYLCASSAVPTDTQYFGPGTRLTVL.

CDR3 region: CASSQDTAGPNTEAFF. In DNA, the CDR3 is TGCGCCAGCAGCCAAGATACGGCAGGCCCGAACACTGAAGCTTTCTTT. The chain employs TRBV4-1 and TRBJ1-1, with unresolved D. Germline-derived CDR1 and CDR2 are MGHRA and YSYEKL. The CDR3 loop spans 16 amino acids. Trimming shortened V by 0 bases and J by 1 base, and 12 bases separated the two germline ends.

This clone was seen just once. This chain uses TRBV9 with TRBJ2-4; 11 bases match TRBD2. The CDR3 is made up of 14 amino acids. Trimming took 3 bases from V and 8 from J; bases not matched to a gene: 4. Germline loops: CDR1 SGDLS, CDR2 YYNGEE. The CDR3 DNA follows: TGTGCCAGCAGCGCCTCGGGACTAGCGGACATTCAGTACTTC. Encoded protein: CASSASGLADIQYF.

The chain employs TRBV2 and TRBJ1-3, with D possibly being TRBD1 (5 bases). The CDR3 extends over 15 amino acids. CDR1 SNHLY and CDR2 FYNNEI come from the germline V gene. The V and J ends lost 8 bases and 0 bases respectively, with 14 bases between them. The CDR3 DNA follows: TGTGCCAGCGCTCCCAGTGGACACTCTGGAAACACCATATATTTT. The encoded protein is CASAPSGHSGNTIYF.

The V and J genes are TRBV10-3 and TRBJ1-2; no firm D call. Trimming pared 0 bases from V and 1 base from J, leaving 12 bases between. This CDR3 is 16 amino acids long. Germline lookup yields CDR1 ENHRY and CDR2 SYGVKD. The CDR3 region is CAISESLSVINYGYTF. As DNA, the CDR3 is TGTGCCATCAGTGAGTCACTTTCGGTTATTAACTATGGCTACACCTTC.

The V and J genes are TRBV5-4 and TRBJ2-3, with a tentative D call TRBD2 (7 bases). Germline V gives CDR1 SGHNT, CDR2 YYREEE (reference sequence). The CDR3 runs to 16 residues. The V and J ends lost 0 bases and 3 bases respectively, with 14 bases between them. The DNA for the CDR3 is TGTGCCAGCAGCTTGGTAGGGGGAGGGCCGACAGATACGCAGTATTTT. This gives the protein CASSLVGGGPTDTQYF.

The chain carries TRBV19 and TRBJ1-1; TRBD1 aligns across 7 bases. V trimming: 5 bases; J trimming: 6 bases; junction bases outside the gene matches: 18. Per the germline V gene, CDR1 is LNHDA and CDR2 is SQIVND (reference sequence). There are 17 residues in the CDR3. This CDR3 is CASSLLTVMGQIAEAFF. The CDR3 DNA reads TGTGCCAGTAGTTTATTGACCGTAATGGGACAGATTGCTGAAGCTTTCTTT.

The gene calls are TRBV7-6 and TRBJ1-1; possibly TRBD1 for D (6 bases). The germline V gene encodes CDR1 SGHVS and CDR2 FNYEAQ. V shed 5 bases and J shed 6 bases, with 22 bases lying between them. The CDR3 is made up of 16 amino acids. The CDR3 protein is CASSPAGGGYFAEAFF. The CDR3 DNA reads as TGTGCCAGCAGCCCCGCTGGCGGGGGCTATTTTGCTGAAGCTTTCTTT.

The chain has TRBV10-3 and TRBJ1-2; perhaps TRBD1 as D (6 bases). CDR1 and CDR2 from the germline V gene are ENHRY and SYGVKD. V was cut by 6 bases and J by 4 bases, with 21 bases left in between. The CDR3 length is 16 residues. The CDR3 sequence: CAIRTNPGQGGYGYTF. For the CDR3, the DNA is TGTGCCATCAGGACAAACCCGGGACAAGGGGGCTATGGCTACACCTTC.

This clone was observed a single time. The chain joins TRBV6-5 to TRBJ2-1; the match to TRBD1 covers 7 bases. The CDR3 extends over 16 amino acids. Trimming at V came to 0 bases and at J to 7 bases, leaving 9 bases not matched to a gene. The V gene's germline CDR1 is MNHEY and CDR2 SVGAGI. The CDR3 bases are TGTGCCAGCAGTTACTCAGGCCTGACACAGGGGAATGAGCAGTTCTTC. Amino acids: CASSYSGLTQGNEQFF.

The chain combines TRBV29-1 with TRBJ2-1; D perhaps matches TRBD2 (5 bases). V lost 0 bases and J 8 bases, leaving 20 bases between the germline ends. This CDR3 region has 16 residues. Germline lookup yields CDR1 SQVTM and CDR2 ANQGSEA. As DNA, the CDR3 is TGCAGCGTTGAAGATATCTCGGGAAGCCGCCGTGATGAGCAGTTCTTC. As protein: CSVEDISGSRRDEQFF.

This sequence joins TRBV20-1 and TRBJ1-2; TRBD1 might be the D (5 bases). Trimming took off 6 bases at V and 6 bases at J, with 11 bases between the two ends. This CDR3 spans 11 amino acids. CDR1 and CDR2 from the germline V gene are DFQATT and SNEGSKA (reference sequence). The CDR3 DNA reads TGCAGTGCGTCGGGGGAAAATGGCTACACCTTC. Its translation: CSASGENGYTF.

The chain carries TRBV12-5 and TRBJ2-7, with 7 positions matching TRBD1. This CDR3 spans 14 amino acids. CDR1 and CDR2 from the germline V gene are LGHNT and FRNRAP. The ends lost 1 base at V and 3 bases at J; junction bases unmatched: 3. The CDR3 protein is CASGLGQGIYEQYF. DNA for the CDR3: TGTGCTAGTGGTTTGGGACAGGGAATCTACGAGCAGTACTTC.

The chain's CDR3 is CSVSGQNNQPQHF. CDR3 coding DNA: TGCAGCGTTTCCGGACAGAACAATCAGCCCCAGCATTTT. The chain couples TRBV29-1 to TRBJ1-5; TRBD1 might be the D (6 bases). Trimming left V 5 bases short and J 3 bases short, with 11 bases between. CDR1 and CDR2 from the germline V gene are SQVTM and ANQGSEA. This CDR3 spans 13 amino acids.

This clone was seen a few times. V and J are TRBV16 and TRBJ1-5; D is possibly TRBD1 (5 bases). Trimming stripped 2 bases from V and 11 bases from J, with 16 bases between. This CDR3 contains 14 residues. Germline V gene sequence: CDR1 KGHSY, CDR2 FQNENV. CDR3: CASSQSGASWSQHF. DNA for the CDR3: TGTGCCAGCAGCCAAAGCGGGGCCTCGTGGTCCCAGCATTTT. Based on the CDR3 plus reference TRBV16 and TRBJ1-5, the full variable domain is GEEVAQTPKHLVRGEGQKAKLYCAPIKGHSYVFWYQQVLKNEFKFLISFQNENVFDETGMPKERFSAKCLPNSPCSLEIQATKLEDSAVYFCASSQSGASWSQHFGDGTRLSIL.

J is TRBJ2-3 and V is TRBV5-1, with 8 bases matching TRBD1. The germline V gene has CDR1 SGHRS and CDR2 YFSETQ. The CDR3 contains 16 residues. V was clipped by 0 bases and J by 4 bases; unmatched bases: 7. CDR3 coding DNA: TGCGCCAGCAGCTTGGAATCAGGGGGCGCGGCAGATACGCAGTATTTT. It yields the protein CASSLESGGAADTQYF. Variable domain in full (rest from reference TRBV5-1 and TRBJ2-3): KAGVTQTPRYLIKTRGQQVTLSCSPISGHRSVSWYQQTPGQGLQFLFEYFSETQRNKGNFPGRFSGRQFSNSRSEMNVSTLELGDSALYLCASSLESGGAADTQYFGPGTRLTVL.

The chain combines TRBV5-1 with TRBJ2-7, with 7 bases fitting TRBD2. CDR3 length: 14 residues. Trimming took 0 bases from V and 5 from J; bases not matched to a gene: 5. In germline, CDR1 is SGHRS, CDR2 YFSETQ. The chain's CDR3 is CASSLGGGSDEQYF. The CDR3 coding sequence is TGCGCCAGCAGCTTGGGGGGAGGGTCCGACGAGCAGTACTTC.